The 18 T cell receptor beta chains reported below all come from one sample, sequenced in a study of T cell responses to AZD1222 COVID-19 vaccine. The method was immunoSEQ multiplex PCR; TCRdb's version includes in-frame clones alone and lacks a portion of them. Seen here are 120,000 or so clones, 75% to 95% observed once, and the top ten hold 2.5% to 3%. The specimen comprised peripheral blood, sampled on day 0 of AZD1222 vaccination. These receptors were collected from an adult in good health.

The rearrangement joins TRBV19 to TRBJ1-2, with D hard to call. V was trimmed by 5 bases and J by 2 bases, leaving 6 bases between them. This CDR3 region has 12 residues. The germline V gene encodes CDR1 LNHDA and CDR2 SQIVND (reference sequence). CDR3 sequence reads: CASSSRNYGYTF. The CDR3 nucleotides are TGTGCCAGTAGTTCAAGGAACTATGGCTACACCTTC.

The chain has TRBV24-1 and TRBJ2-2; 8 positions match TRBD1. Looked up from germline, CDR1 is KGHDR and CDR2 is SFDVKD. There are 14 residues in the CDR3. V lost 3 bases to trimming and J lost 7 bases; unmatched junction nucleotides: 3. CDR3 in DNA: TGTGCCACCAGTGATAACAGGGGGTACGGGGAGCTGTTTTTT. As protein: CATSDNRGYGELFF.

The rearrangement joins TRBV5-4 to TRBJ2-3, with D possibly being TRBD1 (5 bases). CDR1 is SGHNT, CDR2 YYREEE, per germline (reference sequence). V dropped 1 base and J dropped 4 bases, with 7 bases sitting between them. The CDR3 length is 13 residues. The CDR3 sequence: CASSLQGADTQYF. For the CDR3, the DNA is TGTGCCAGCAGCTTGCAGGGCGCAGATACGCAGTATTTT.

This chain connects TRBV5-4 to TRBJ2-5, with TRBD1 matching 7 bases. Germline V gene sequence: CDR1 SGHNT, CDR2 YYREEE (reference sequence). This CDR3 region has 14 residues. The J segment lost 4 bases and the V segment lost 0 bases, leaving 3 bases of the junction unmatched. This CDR3 reads CASSLETGSETQYF. Written as DNA, the CDR3 is TGTGCCAGCAGCTTGGAGACAGGGTCAGAGACCCAGTACTTC.

The gene calls are TRBV5-4 and TRBJ1-2; 8 bases are a match to TRBD1. The V and J ends lost 4 bases and 2 bases, in that order; junction bases with no gene match: 1. The CDR3 totals 13 residues. The germline V gene has CDR1 SGHNT and CDR2 YYREEE (reference sequence). CDR3 nucleotides: TGTGCCAGCAGCCGGGACAGGAACTATGGCTACACCTTC. Translated, it gives CASSRDRNYGYTF.

J is TRBJ1-5 and V is TRBV18, with TRBD1 matching 7 bases. The germline V gene encodes CDR1 KGHSH and CDR2 LQKENI. Unmatched junction bases numbered 0, after V lost 2 bases and J lost 5 bases. This CDR3 region has 13 residues. The CDR3 spells CASSPTGDQPQHF. The DNA of the CDR3 is TGTGCCAGCTCACCAACAGGGGATCAGCCCCAGCATTTT.

The rearrangement links TRBV4-2 to TRBJ1-3, with 8 bases aligning to TRBD1. The CDR3 has 16 residues. Trimming at V came to 4 bases and at J to 0 bases, leaving 5 bases not matched to a gene. Germline V gene data show CDR1 as LGHNA and CDR2 as YNFKEQ. CDR3 sequence (DNA): TGTGCCAGCAGCCGCAGGACAGGGTACTCTGGAAACACCATATATTTT. Translation gives CASSRRTGYSGNTIYF.

The gene calls are TRBV10-3 and TRBJ2-7; tentatively, D is TRBD2 (6 bases). From germline, CDR1 is ENHRY and CDR2 SYGVKD. Trimming removed 7 bases at V and 0 bases at J, with 10 bases between. The CDR3 length is 13 residues. The CDR3 here is CAIKDGSSYEQYF. The DNA of the CDR3 is TGTGCCATCAAGGACGGGAGCTCCTACGAGCAGTACTTC.

This clone was seen just once. V and J are TRBV18 and TRBJ1-2, with TRBD1 as a possible D gene (5 bases). The CDR3 consists of 15 residues. Trimming stripped 3 bases from V and 8 bases from J, with 19 bases between. Germline-derived CDR1 and CDR2 are KGHSH and LQKENI. This CDR3 is CASSPGPNVPRGYTF. The DNA for the CDR3 is TGTGCCAGCTCACCGGGACCGAACGTACCGAGAGGCTACACCTTC.

CDR3 nucleotide sequence: TGTGCCAGCAGCCGGGACCGGTACACAGATACGCAGTATTTT. Its translation is CASSRDRYTDTQYF. This chain joins TRBV7-3 and TRBJ2-3; possibly TRBD1 or TRBD2 for D (5 bases each). Germline V CDR1 and CDR2: SGHTA, FQGTGA. The CDR3 contains 14 residues. V lost 5 bases, J lost 2 bases, and 11 bases lay in between.

The table lists this clone with a count of one. The V call is TRBV21-1, the J call TRBJ1-1. TRBV21-1 is an annotated pseudogene. This CDR3 has 13 residues. CDR3 in amino acids: CASSKERGTEAFF. As DNA, the CDR3 is TGTGCCAGCAGCAAAGAGAGGGGCACTGAAGCTTTCTTT.

V usage is TRBV7-9 and J usage is TRBJ2-3, with a possible D match to TRBD2 (6 bases). The germline V gene encodes CDR1 SEHNR and CDR2 FQNEAQ (reference sequence). The CDR3 extends over 15 amino acids. The V gene lost 5 bases and the J gene lost 2 bases, with 14 bases spanning the gap. In DNA, the CDR3 is TGTGCCAGCAGCCCGACTAGACAGAACACAGATACGCAGTATTTT. This sequence encodes CASSPTRQNTDTQYF.

The chain employs TRBV5-1 and TRBJ1-2; D uncertain. The germline gives CDR1 SGHRS, CDR2 YFSETQ. V was pared by 5 bases and J by 6 bases, with 17 bases between. The CDR3 sequence is 14 residues long. CDR3 nucleotide sequence: TGCGCCAGCAGTCTCTCTCTCTCGTCGAATGGCTACACCTTC. Amino acid sequence: CASSLSLSSNGYTF.

This clone was seen only once. V usage is TRBV27 and J usage is TRBJ2-7, with TRBD1 identical over 8 bases. There are 14 residues in the CDR3. Unmatched junction bases numbered 9, after V lost 6 bases and J lost 5 bases. Germline V CDR1 and CDR2: MNHEY, SMNVEV (reference sequence). The CDR3 DNA sequence: TGTGCCAGCAGCCTCGGGACAGGAGTTAACGAGCAGTACTTC. Its protein is CASSLGTGVNEQYF.

The V gene is TRBV5-1, the J gene TRBJ2-7, with D maybe TRBD2 (6 bases). V was cut by 0 bases and J by 1 base, with 11 bases left in between. Germline V gene lookup returns CDR1 SGHRS and CDR2 YFSETQ. The CDR3 consists of 15 residues. CDR3 residues: CASSLVSSESYEQYF. As DNA, the CDR3 is TGCGCCAGCAGCTTGGTGTCTAGCGAGTCCTACGAGCAGTACTTC.

This clone was seen a single time. The chain is built from TRBV11-3 and TRBJ2-7; D is ambiguous. The germline V gene has CDR1 SGHNT and CDR2 YENEEA. V was clipped by 1 base and J by 6 bases, with 7 bases between them. CDR3 length: 12 residues. Written as DNA, the CDR3 is TGTGCCAGCAGCTTAGGCGAAGGCGAGCAGTACTTC. This sequence encodes CASSLGEGEQYF.

V usage is TRBV5-6 and J usage is TRBJ1-4, with no clear D. The germline V and J ends were trimmed by 4 bases and 2 bases, with 15 bases remaining between them. The V gene's germline CDR1 is SGHDT and CDR2 YYEEEE. The CDR3 consists of 16 residues. Here the CDR3 DNA reads TGTGCCAGCAGCACCGGACGCTTCGGTACTAATGAAAAACTGTTTTTT. This sequence encodes CASSTGRFGTNEKLFF.

V usage is TRBV9 and J usage is TRBJ2-1; 11 positions match TRBD1. The CDR3 runs to 17 residues. Germline V lookup: CDR1 SGDLS, CDR2 YYNGEE. J was trimmed by 5 bases and V by 4 bases; bases with no gene match: 11. The CDR3 DNA reads TGTGCCAGCAGCATCCTTCGGACAGGGGGCCAGGACAATGAGCAGTTCTTC. This encodes CASSILRTGGQDNEQFF.